This T cell receptor beta chain was documented in a study of blood T cell repertoires in COVID-19. As for the study in general: Collection of acute and convalescent COVID-19 samples took place in the United States, Italy and Spain. T cells, B-cell-depleted T cells, or PBMCs provided the cDNA or gDNA that served as material.

Those enrolled, adults aged about 18 to 95 years, came from fewer than 25 US areas. V dropped 2 bases and J dropped 1; count of bases not matched to a gene: 0. The germline gives CDR1 SGHTA, CDR2 FQGTGA. The length of the CDR3 is 14 residues. Produced via immunoSEQ multiplex PCR; TCRdb's table is partial and in-frame only. The sample has roughly 170,000 clones, around 88% seen once; the top ten hold 3.6%. The sequenced sample was PBMCs or T cells enriched from blood (not recorded which). The receptor's source is a woman in her 50s in a cohort exposed to, infected with or recovered from COVID-19 (not recorded which). The rearrangement joins TRBV7-3 to TRBJ1-1; 8 nucleotides align to TRBD1. The CDR3 DNA sequence: TGTGCCAGCAGCTTAGACAGGGGGAACACTGAAGCTTTCTTT. Its protein product is CASSLDRGNTEAFF.